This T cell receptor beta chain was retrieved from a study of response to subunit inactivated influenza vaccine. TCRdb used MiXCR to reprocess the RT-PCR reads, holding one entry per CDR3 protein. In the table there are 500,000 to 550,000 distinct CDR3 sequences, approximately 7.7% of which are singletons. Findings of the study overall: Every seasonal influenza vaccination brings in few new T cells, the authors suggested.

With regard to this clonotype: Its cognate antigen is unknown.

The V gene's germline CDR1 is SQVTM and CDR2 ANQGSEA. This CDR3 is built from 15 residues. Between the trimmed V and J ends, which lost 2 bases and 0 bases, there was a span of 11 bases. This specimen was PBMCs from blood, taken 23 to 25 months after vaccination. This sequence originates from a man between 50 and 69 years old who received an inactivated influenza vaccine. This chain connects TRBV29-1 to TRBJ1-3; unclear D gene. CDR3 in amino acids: CSVEPRQSSGNTIYF. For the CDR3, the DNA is TGCAGCGTTGAACCACGACAAAGCTCTGGAAACACCATATATTTT.